The next 19 T cell receptor beta chains were all read from a single sample in a study of cytomegalovirus exposure and HLA in healthy donors. It was with 60 Vbeta and 13 Jbeta primers that the PCR ran. Libraries were prepared by immunoSEQ multiplex PCR; TCRdb keeps only in-frame clonotypes and omits some of them. The sample includes roughly 150,000 clones, nearly 70% of them seen just once. Sequences were obtained from PBMCs. The receptors stem from a man under 40 in good health and CMV-seropositive.

This clone was counted between two and nine times. The chain combines TRBV4-1 with TRBJ1-1; tentative D call: TRBD1 (6 bases). Germline lookup yields CDR1 MGHRA and CDR2 YSYEKL. The CDR3 loop spans 11 amino acids. Trimming removed 0 bases at V and 10 bases at J, with 6 bases between. This CDR3 reads CASSQEGGAFF. The CDR3 DNA sequence: TGCGCCAGCAGCCAAGAAGGGGGAGCTTTCTTT.

CDR3 nucleotide sequence: TGCGCCAGCAGCTTATACGGACAGAGCACTGAAGCTTTCTTT. It yields the protein CASSLYGQSTEAFF. The V and J genes are TRBV5-1 and TRBJ1-1, with D maybe TRBD1 (6 bases). The V and J ends lost 2 bases and 4 bases respectively, with 12 bases between them. This CDR3 has 14 residues. Germline CDR1 SGHRS, CDR2 YFSETQ.

The rearrangement joins TRBV10-3 to TRBJ2-7, with 8 bases identical to TRBD2. The CDR3 covers 14 residues. With V trimmed by 3 bases and J by 4 bases, 5 bases remained unmatched. Germline V gene sequence: CDR1 ENHRY, CDR2 SYGVKD. This CDR3 is CAISDTSGWYEQYF. The CDR3 bases are TGTGCCATCAGTGATACTAGCGGTTGGTACGAGCAGTACTTC.

The chain combines TRBV5-4 with TRBJ2-7, with a tentative D call TRBD1 (6 bases). Germline V gives CDR1 SGHNT, CDR2 YYREEE (reference sequence). With 4 bases removed from V and 2 bases from J, the gap between germline ends came to 13 bases. This CDR3 comprises 14 residues. DNA for the CDR3: TGTGCCAGCAGCCCCCTTGGGGGCGCCTACGAGCAGTACTTC. It is translated as CASSPLGGAYEQYF.

In this sample, this clone turned up once. The chain recombines TRBV30 with TRBJ2-2; 9 positions agree with TRBD1. Trimming at V came to 2 bases and at J to 6 bases, leaving 7 bases not matched to a gene. CDR3 length: 15 residues. Germline V gene lookup returns CDR1 GTSNPN and CDR2 SVGIG (reference sequence). The CDR3 is CAWSKGQGWAGELFF. The CDR3 DNA reads as TGTGCCTGGAGTAAGGGACAGGGATGGGCCGGGGAGCTGTTTTTT.

The rearrangement links TRBV6-1 to TRBJ2-3; 9 nucleotides agree with TRBD2. The V gene's germline CDR1 is MNHNS and CDR2 SASEGT. CDR3 length: 14 residues. J gave up 6 bases and V 6 bases, and 7 bases lay outside the gene matches. The CDR3 DNA reads TGTGCCAGCAGAAGGACTAGCGCGGCGGATACGCAGTATTTT. It is translated as CASRRTSAADTQYF.

CDR3 coding DNA: TGCAGCGCTGGGGCTGATCACTATGGCTACACCTTC. Translating it yields CSAGADHYGYTF. This rearrangement joins TRBV29-1 to TRBJ1-2; the D gene is possibly TRBD1 (5 bases). This CDR3 contains 12 residues. The germline gives CDR1 SQVTM, CDR2 ANQGSEA. V gave up 7 bases and J gave up 3 bases, with 12 bases separating them.

This clone was recorded a few times. This sequence joins TRBV7-9 and TRBJ2-1, with TRBD2 matching 7 bases. V dropped 4 bases and J dropped 3; count of bases not matched to a gene: 12. CDR1 and CDR2 (germline): SEHNR, FQNEAQ (reference sequence). The CDR3 extends over 17 amino acids. Here the CDR3 DNA reads TGTGCCAGCAGCTCGCCTCCTAGCGGAGCTTTCTACAATGAGCAGTTCTTC. Translated: CASSSPPSGAFYNEQFF.

This rearrangement joins TRBV25-1 to TRBJ2-5; D gene ambiguous. Germline V gene lookup returns CDR1 MGHDK and CDR2 SYGVNS. This CDR3 has 14 residues. The germline V and J ends were trimmed by 2 bases and 3 bases, with 10 bases remaining between them. The CDR3 coding sequence is TGTGCCAGCAGTGAACCCAGGATTGAAGAGACCCAGTACTTC. It translates to CASSEPRIEETQYF.

The chain joins TRBV28 to TRBJ2-1, with a tentative D call TRBD1 (6 bases). Germline assignment: CDR1 MDHEN and CDR2 SYDVKM. CDR3 size: 17 residues. V lost 6 bases, J lost 4 bases, and 22 bases lay in between. Here the CDR3 reads CASSLMGSTGTYNEQFF. The CDR3 DNA is TGTGCCAGCAGCTTGATGGGTTCAACAGGGACATACAATGAGCAGTTCTTC.

The rearrangement links TRBV6-5 to TRBJ1-5, with 11 nucleotides matching TRBD1. J was trimmed by 5 bases and V by 5 bases; bases with no gene match: 2. This CDR3 has 14 residues. The germline V gene has CDR1 MNHEY and CDR2 SVGAGI. The CDR3 region has the DNA TGTGCCAGCAGTCAGGACAGGGGGCATCAGCCCCAGCATTTT. This sequence encodes CASSQDRGHQPQHF.

The chain uses TRBV6-5 and TRBJ2-7, with D tentatively TRBD2 (6 bases). The germline gives CDR1 MNHEY, CDR2 SVGAGI. The germline V and J ends were trimmed by 1 base and 5 bases, with 12 bases remaining between them. This CDR3 is 14 amino acids long. This chain's CDR3 is CASSYYRRAHEQYF. CDR3 in DNA: TGTGCCAGCAGTTACTACAGGAGGGCCCACGAGCAGTACTTC.

The V gene is TRBV2, the J gene TRBJ2-1; D not resolved. V lost 1 base and J 3 bases, leaving 16 bases between the germline ends. The CDR3 length is 17 residues. CDR1 is SNHLY and CDR2 is FYNNEI in the germline V gene. The CDR3 reads CASSEGPPVIFYNEQFF. CDR3 coding DNA: TGTGCCAGCAGTGAAGGGCCTCCAGTTATTTTCTACAATGAGCAGTTCTTC.

Turning to this clone: At one boundary the junction diverges from the germline segment, which might be a read error. This sequence joins TRBV5-1 and TRBJ2-7, with 7 bases matching TRBD1. The CDR3 sequence is 9 residues long. Germline V gene sequence: CDR1 SGHRS, CDR2 YFSETQ. CDR3 sequence (DNA): TGCGCCAGCCGACAGGGTATTAACTTC. Encoded protein: CASRQGINF. Together with reference TRBV5-1 and TRBJ2-7, the CDR3 gives the full variable domain: KAGVTQTPRYLIKTRGQQVTLSCSPISGHRSVSWYQQTPGQGLQFLFEYFSETQRNKGNFPGRFSGRQFSNSRSEMNVSTLELGDSALYLCASRQGINFGPGTRLTVT.

This clone was seen more than once but under ten times. The rearrangement uses TRBV7-9 and TRBJ2-2, with D perhaps TRBD2 (5 bases). The CDR3 contains 13 residues. V lost 7 bases and J lost 4, with 10 bases in between. Per the germline V gene, CDR1 is SEHNR and CDR2 is FQNEAQ (reference sequence). The DNA for the CDR3 is TGTGCCAGCACCTTTCGGGGCACCGGGGAGCTGTTTTTT. Its translation is CASTFRGTGELFF.

CDR3 sequence (DNA): TGTGCCAGCAGCACCATCCCGGCCGGACTAGCGAACGAGCAGTACTTC. Residues: CASSTIPAGLANEQYF. This chain links TRBV21-1 with TRBJ2-7; whether TRBD2, the table's D call, matches the DNA was not checked. TRBV21-1 is reported as a pseudogene. The CDR3 covers 16 residues.

This rearrangement joins TRBV27 to TRBJ1-5; D not certain. CDR3 size: 14 residues. Trimming took 5 bases from V and 2 from J, leaving 10 bases between them. Germline V gives CDR1 MNHEY, CDR2 SMNVEV (reference sequence). The CDR3 DNA follows: TGTGCCAGCAGTCTAAGTGATGGCAATCAGCCCCAGCATTTT. Translating it yields CASSLSDGNQPQHF.

The gene calls are TRBV7-9 and TRBJ2-7; D remains ambiguous. The CDR3 consists of 13 residues. V dropped 5 bases and J dropped 6 bases, with 14 bases sitting between them. Germline V gives CDR1 SEHNR, CDR2 FQNEAQ (reference sequence). Here the CDR3 DNA reads TGTGCCAGCAGCCCTACAACGTCGGGCGAGCAGTACTTC. It codes for CASSPTTSGEQYF.

The rearrangement uses TRBV4-1 and TRBJ1-2; D possibly corresponds to TRBD1 (6 bases). This CDR3 has 16 residues. CDR1 and CDR2 from the germline V gene are MGHRA and YSYEKL. The V and J ends lost 0 bases and 3 bases respectively, with 14 bases between them. The DNA of the CDR3 is TGCGCCAGCAGCCAAGATTTTACAGGGCCCTACTATGGCTACACCTTC. Its translation is CASSQDFTGPYYGYTF.